A single sample gave rise to the 22 T cell receptor beta chains below, sequenced in a study of monozygotic twins with cystic fibrosis. Sequenced by immunoSEQ multiplex PCR; TCRdb stores in-frame clones only, minus some. The sample has 30,000 to 40,000 clones; roughly 66% are singletons. Material for sequencing was blood. All receptors derive from a girl under 18 with cystic fibrosis.

The chain has TRBV29-1 and TRBJ1-2; no reliable D call. Germline V gives CDR1 SQVTM, CDR2 ANQGSEA. Trimming removed 5 bases from V and 4 bases from J, with 17 bases in between. CDR3 size: 14 residues. CDR3 nucleotides: TGCAGCGTTAGTCACCAGGAAACATCCTATGGCTACACCTTC. This sequence encodes CSVSHQETSYGYTF. Combining the CDR3 with reference TRBV29-1 and TRBJ1-2 gives the whole variable domain SAVISQKPSRDICQRGTSLTIQCQVDSQVTMMFWYRQQPGQSLTLIATANQGSEATYESGFVIDKFPISRPNLTFSTLTVSNMSPEDSSIYLCSVSHQETSYGYTFGSGTRLTVV.

The chain employs TRBV19 and TRBJ1-1, with 8 bases identical to TRBD1. Germline CDR1 reads LNHDA; CDR2 reads SQIVND (reference sequence). Germline trimming cut 4 bases from V and 0 bases from J; bases unmatched to any gene: 1. The CDR3 runs to 14 residues. For the CDR3, the DNA is TGTGCCAGTAGTAGGGACAGGATGAACACTGAAGCTTTCTTT. Its protein product is CASSRDRMNTEAFF. The whole variable domain, remainder taken from reference TRBV19 and TRBJ1-1, is DGGITQSPKYLFRKEGQNVTLSCEQNLNHDAMYWYRQDPGQGLRLIYYSQIVNDFQKGDIAEGYSVSREKKESFPLTVTSAQKNPTAFYLCASSRDRMNTEAFFGQGTRLTVV.

The V gene is TRBV5-4, the J gene TRBJ2-5; 7 positions match TRBD2. J was trimmed by 3 bases and V by 0 bases; bases with no gene match: 5. The CDR3 runs 15 residues. Germline V CDR1 and CDR2: SGHNT, YYREEE (reference sequence). For the CDR3, the DNA is TGTGCCAGCAGCTTGGATTGGGAGGGAGAAGAGACCCAGTACTTC. It yields the protein CASSLDWEGEETQYF.

The rearrangement joins TRBV7-9 to TRBJ2-7; D tentatively fits TRBD1 or TRBD2 (5 bases each). V was cut by 2 bases and J by 5 bases, with 19 bases left in between. CDR1 and CDR2 from the germline V gene are SEHNR and FQNEAQ (reference sequence). The CDR3 totals 16 residues. The CDR3 protein is CASSLRSGWGADEQYF. The CDR3 coding sequence is TGTGCCAGCAGCTTAAGGTCGGGATGGGGCGCCGACGAGCAGTACTTC.

In its sample, this clone was seen a few times. Other DNA sequences in this sample translate to the same CDR3. The chain recombines TRBV18 with TRBJ2-5; a possible D gene is TRBD1 (6 bases). CDR1 is KGHSH and CDR2 is LQKENI in the germline V gene. The CDR3 sequence is 13 residues long. V was clipped by 3 bases and J by 5 bases, with 10 bases between them. The CDR3 loop reads CASSPNRAETQYF. The DNA for the CDR3 is TGTGCCAGCTCACCTAACAGGGCCGAGACCCAGTACTTC.

The CDR3, as DNA: TGTGCCAGCAGTTATGGGACAGGGCAAGAGACCCAGTACTTC. This sequence encodes CASSYGTGQETQYF. V gene TRBV6-6 combines with J gene TRBJ2-5; TRBD1 agrees at 9 bases. Losses at the gene ends were 3 bases for V and 2 bases for J; bases not matched to a gene: 1. Germline loops: CDR1 MNHNY, CDR2 SVGAGI (reference sequence). The length of the CDR3 is 14 residues.

This chain links TRBV28 with TRBJ2-7, with a weak D call TRBD2 (9 bases). Deletions cut 3 bases from V and 4 bases from J, with 19 bases between. This CDR3 has 16 residues. Germline V lookup: CDR1 MDHEN, CDR2 SYDVKM. This CDR3 is CASSFRGLAGRYEQYF. CDR3 DNA: TGTGCCAGCAGTTTCAGGGGGCTAGCGGGACGGTACGAGCAGTACTTC.

This clone has more than one count but fewer than ten. The chain recombines TRBV9 with TRBJ2-7; D is unresolved. This CDR3 is 14 amino acids long. CDR1 and CDR2 (germline): SGDLS, YYNGEE. V was shortened by 0 bases and J by 3 bases, with 10 bases between the two germline ends. CDR3 loop: CASSVGRLGYEQYF. DNA for the CDR3: TGTGCCAGCAGCGTAGGAAGGCTCGGCTACGAGCAGTACTTC. Based on the CDR3 plus reference TRBV9 and TRBJ2-7, the full variable domain is DSGVTQTPKHLITATGQRVTLRCSPRSGDLSVYWYQQSLDQGLQFLIQYYNGEERAKGNILERFSAQQFPDLHSELNLSSLELGDSALYFCASSVGRLGYEQYFGPGTRLTVT.

This chain connects TRBV7-9 to TRBJ1-4; TRBD1 aligns across 7 bases. Per the germline V gene, CDR1 is SEHNR and CDR2 is FQNEAQ (reference sequence). J was trimmed by 0 bases and V by 3 bases; bases with no gene match: 4. CDR3 length equals 16 residues. CDR3 DNA: TGTGCCAGCAGCTTCGGACAGGCCTCAACTAATGAAAAACTGTTTTTT. Translated: CASSFGQASTNEKLFF.

The chain carries TRBV5-4 and TRBJ2-5, with 9 positions matching TRBD2. The CDR3 is 15 residues long. The germline gives CDR1 SGHNT, CDR2 YYREEE (reference sequence). The ends lost 2 bases at V and 4 bases at J; junction bases unmatched: 6. CDR3 amino acids: CASSLSLAGLETQYF. CDR3 bases: TGTGCCAGCAGCTTATCGCTAGCGGGATTAGAGACCCAGTACTTC.

V gene TRBV29-1 combines with J gene TRBJ2-1; the match to TRBD1 covers 8 bases. Germline V lookup: CDR1 SQVTM, CDR2 ANQGSEA. The CDR3 is 13 residues long. With 4 bases clipped from V and 2 bases from J, the junction kept 1 base outside the gene matches. CDR3 residues: CSVGTGTYNEQFF. CDR3 DNA sequence: TGCAGCGTTGGGACAGGGACCTACAATGAGCAGTTCTTC.

The genes are TRBV30 and TRBJ1-4; D not certain. The CDR3 spans 13 residues. CDR1 GTSNPN and CDR2 SVGIG come from the germline V gene (reference sequence). V lost 0 bases and J lost 12, with 14 bases in between. DNA for the CDR3: TGTGCCTGGAGTGTACGGGGTCAATCGGAACTGTTTTTT. As protein: CAWSVRGQSELFF. The entire variable domain, with the rest obtained from reference TRBV30 and TRBJ1-4, is as follows: SQTIHQWPATLVQPVGSPLSLECTVEGTSNPNLYWYRQAAGRGLQLLFYSVGIGQISSEVPQNLSASRPQDRQFILSSKKLLLSDSGFYLCAWSVRGQSELFFGSGTQLSVL.

This clone was seen a handful of times. The chain links TRBV4-1 to TRBJ2-7; D is unclear. From germline, CDR1 is MGHRA and CDR2 YSYEKL. The CDR3 spans 15 residues. The germline V and J ends were trimmed by 2 bases and 5 bases, with 16 bases remaining between them. DNA of the CDR3: TGCGCCAGCAGCCAACTCCCGACCGGTCGGGACGAGCAGTACTTC. Its protein product is CASSQLPTGRDEQYF.

This rearrangement joins TRBV28 to TRBJ2-4; D could derive from TRBD1 or TRBD2 (5 bases each). The CDR3 length is 13 residues. In germline, CDR1 is MDHEN, CDR2 SYDVKM. The V end was cut by 3 bases, the J end by 13 bases, with 16 bases between. DNA of the CDR3: TGTGCCAGCAGTTTCTGGGGACCTTCAGTGCAGTACTTC. It yields the protein CASSFWGPSVQYF.

V gene TRBV11-2 combines with J gene TRBJ2-7, with D maybe TRBD1 (6 bases). V lost 1 base and J 1 base, leaving 8 bases between the germline ends. Germline-derived CDR1 and CDR2 are SGHAT and FQNNGV. CDR3 length equals 14 residues. The CDR3 spells CASSLGGQSYEQYF. The CDR3 region has the DNA TGTGCCAGCAGCTTAGGTGGACAGTCCTACGAGCAGTACTTC.

The CDR3: CASSSAGTDGRDEQFF. The CDR3 coding sequence is TGTGCCAGCAGTTCGGCCGGGACGGATGGTAGAGATGAGCAGTTCTTC. The genes are TRBV9 and TRBJ2-1; D possibly matches TRBD1 or TRBD2 (5 bases each). V lost 5 bases to trimming and J lost 8 bases, with 23 bases between them. The CDR3 has 16 amino acids. From germline, CDR1 is SGDLS and CDR2 YYNGEE.

The chain employs TRBV5-6 and TRBJ1-5, with TRBD1 as a possible D gene (5 bases). CDR1 SGHDT and CDR2 YYEEEE come from the germline V gene. This CDR3 has 14 amino acids. The V end lost 0 bases, the J end lost 7 bases, and 11 bases lay between the germline ends. CDR3 region: CASSLGYGDQPQHF. The CDR3 DNA sequence: TGTGCCAGCAGCTTGGGATACGGGGACCAGCCCCAGCATTTT.

A few counts support this clone. V gene TRBV7-2 combines with J gene TRBJ1-1; 8 bases are a match to TRBD1. With V trimmed by 4 bases and J by 2 bases, 12 bases remained unmatched. This CDR3 contains 17 residues. CDR1 and CDR2 (germline): SGHTA, FQGNSA. The DNA of the CDR3 is TGTGCCAGCAGCTCTTCCTCCAGGGGGCGCCGAAACACTGAAGCTTTCTTT. This encodes CASSSSSRGRRNTEAFF.

This clone was seen more than once but under ten times. The gene calls are TRBV28 and TRBJ2-5, with D unclear. The length of the CDR3 is 11 residues. The germline V gene encodes CDR1 MDHEN and CDR2 SYDVKM. Trimming stripped 3 bases from V and 8 bases from J, with 7 bases between. The CDR3 DNA sequence: TGTGCCAGCAGTTTTGAGGAAACCCAGTACTTC. This sequence encodes CASSFEETQYF. The whole variable domain, filled in from reference TRBV28 and TRBJ2-5, reads DVKVTQSSRYLVKRTGEKVFLECVQDMDHENMFWYRQDPGLGLRLIYFSYDVKMKEKGDIPEGYSVSREKKERFSLILESASTNQTSMYLCASSFEETQYFGPGTRLLVL.

This clone has more than one count but fewer than ten. The genes are TRBV14 and TRBJ1-2; the D is unclear. Germline lookup yields CDR1 SGHDN and CDR2 FVKESK. The CDR3 is 13 residues long. The V end was cut by 3 bases, the J end by 4 bases, with 9 bases between. The CDR3 bases are TGTGCCAGCAGCCATGTCGGGCTCTATGGCTACACCTTC. As protein: CASSHVGLYGYTF.

V and J are TRBV5-1 and TRBJ2-1; perhaps D is TRBD1 or TRBD2 (6 bases each). This CDR3 spans 15 amino acids. V was cut by 0 bases and J by 7 bases, with 14 bases left in between. CDR1 is SGHRS and CDR2 is YFSETQ in the germline V gene. For the CDR3, the DNA is TGCGCCAGCAGCTTGGTCGTAGGGGGAGGAAATGAGCAGTTCTTC. Its translation is CASSLVVGGGNEQFF.

The chain links TRBV2 to TRBJ1-2; D might be TRBD1 (6 bases). This CDR3 region has 13 residues. The V end lost 3 bases, the J end lost 5 bases, and 10 bases lay between the germline ends. Germline loops: CDR1 SNHLY, CDR2 FYNNEI. CDR3 region: CASSDGGHYGYTF. The CDR3 DNA reads as TGTGCCAGCAGTGACGGGGGGCATTATGGCTACACCTTC. Complete variable domain (other parts from reference TRBV2 and TRBJ1-2): EPEVTQTPSHQVTQMGQEVILRCVPISNHLYFYWYRQILGQKVEFLVSFYNNEISEKSEIFDDQFSVERPDGSNFTLKIRSTKLEDSAMYFCASSDGGHYGYTFGSGTRLTVV.